Shown below are 29 T cell receptor beta chains from a single sample sequenced in a study of T cell changes during pregnancy in multiple sclerosis. The protocol was immunoSEQ multiplex PCR, while the TCRdb copy is restricted to in-frame clones and leaves out a portion. The table records about 59,000 clones, approximately 94% of them present only once. This material consisted of CD8+ T cells from peripheral blood mononuclear cells, taken after pregnancy. These receptors were collected from a female donor with multiple sclerosis, enrolled in a pregnancy study.

V usage is TRBV6-5 and J usage is TRBJ2-3, with D possibly TRBD1 on 6 matching bases. The CDR3 loop spans 16 amino acids. The germline V and J ends were trimmed by 3 bases and 0 bases, with 13 bases remaining between them. From germline, CDR1 is MNHEY and CDR2 SVGAGI. The CDR3 sequence is CASSYGQLLSTDTQYF. The CDR3 bases are TGTGCCAGCAGTTATGGACAGTTACTTAGCACAGATACGCAGTATTTT.

This rearrangement joins TRBV13 to TRBJ1-1, with D possibly matching TRBD1 (5 bases). This CDR3 is built from 16 residues. V lost 5 bases, J lost 8 bases, and 24 bases lay in between. Germline V gene data show CDR1 as PRHDT and CDR2 as FYEKMQ (reference sequence). The CDR3 bases are TGTGCCAGCAGCCCGGGGGAGGGACTCCTCCGAGACGAAGCTTTCTTT. The encoded protein is CASSPGEGLLRDEAFF.

CDR3 loop: CASSVGQGGNYGYTF. CDR3 DNA sequence: TGTGCCAGCAGCGTCGGACAGGGTGGTAACTATGGCTACACCTTC. The chain has TRBV9 and TRBJ1-2, with 8 bases matching TRBD1. The ends lost 2 bases at V and 1 base at J; junction bases unmatched: 4. The CDR3 covers 15 residues. From germline, CDR1 is SGDLS and CDR2 YYNGEE.

The J gene is TRBJ1-5, the V gene TRBV4-1; TRBD1 matches 7 bases. V was pared by 5 bases and J by 2 bases, with 6 bases of the junction left unmatched. Germline CDR1 MGHRA, CDR2 YSYEKL. The CDR3 is made up of 15 amino acids. The CDR3 sequence is CASSEGGAGNQPQHF. The DNA of the CDR3 is TGCGCCAGCAGCGAAGGGGGCGCGGGCAATCAGCCCCAGCATTTT.

The chain carries TRBV19 and TRBJ2-1, with 12 bases aligning to TRBD2. Germline V gene sequence: CDR1 LNHDA, CDR2 SQIVND (reference sequence). CDR3 length: 15 amino acids. V shed 3 bases and J 8 bases; nucleotides not matched to a gene: 5. The CDR3 bases are TGTGCCAGTAGTATGCTAGCGGGAGGGGGGGATGAGCAGTTCTTC. Its translation is CASSMLAGGGDEQFF. The entire variable domain, with the rest obtained from reference TRBV19 and TRBJ2-1, is as follows: DGGITQSPKYLFRKEGQNVTLSCEQNLNHDAMYWYRQDPGQGLRLIYYSQIVNDFQKGDIAEGYSVSREKKESFPLTVTSAQKNPTAFYLCASSMLAGGGDEQFFGPGTRLTVL.

This clone was counted only a few times. The rearrangement uses TRBV2 and TRBJ2-1, with 9 bases lining up with TRBD2. The V segment lost 7 bases and the J segment 7 bases; nucleotides outside the gene matches: 8. In germline, CDR1 is SNHLY, CDR2 FYNNEI. The length of the CDR3 is 14 residues. The CDR3 reads CASTGSGRLNEQFF. The DNA of the CDR3 is TGTGCCAGCACGGGTAGCGGGAGACTGAATGAGCAGTTCTTC.

The gene calls are TRBV30 and TRBJ1-1; TRBD1 is a possible D gene (5 bases). This CDR3 is built from 15 residues. CDR1 is GTSNPN and CDR2 is SVGIG in the germline V gene (reference sequence). Trimming removed 0 bases from V and 1 base from J, with 12 bases in between. CDR3 residues: CAWSVLGAGNTEAFF. The CDR3 nucleotides are TGTGCCTGGAGTGTACTTGGGGCAGGGAACACTGAAGCTTTCTTT. Drawing the rest from reference TRBV30 and TRBJ1-1, the complete variable domain is SQTIHQWPATLVQPVGSPLSLECTVEGTSNPNLYWYRQAAGRGLQLLFYSVGIGQISSEVPQNLSASRPQDRQFILSSKKLLLSDSGFYLCAWSVLGAGNTEAFFGQGTRLTVV.

V and J are TRBV7-3 and TRBJ2-2; 13 nucleotides line up with TRBD2. Unmatched junction bases numbered 7, after V lost 2 bases and J lost 7 bases. Germline values: CDR1 SGHTA, CDR2 FQGTGA. The CDR3 totals 17 residues. Written as DNA, the CDR3 is TGTGCCAGCAGCTTAGGGACTAGCGGGAATATGGGCGGGGAGCTGTTTTTT. Its protein is CASSLGTSGNMGGELFF.

The V call is TRBV29-1, the J call TRBJ2-2, with 7 bases that match TRBD2. With V trimmed by 7 bases and J by 2 bases, 4 bases remained unmatched. CDR1 is SQVTM, CDR2 ANQGSEA, per germline. CDR3 length: 13 residues. This CDR3 is CSGSGGNTGELFF. For the CDR3, the DNA is TGCAGCGGCTCGGGGGGAAACACCGGGGAGCTGTTTTTT.

This sequence joins TRBV9 and TRBJ2-1; possible D gene TRBD2, 6 bases. The V gene lost 6 bases and the J gene lost 4 bases, with 17 bases spanning the gap. The CDR3 totals 15 residues. Germline V gene lookup returns CDR1 SGDLS and CDR2 YYNGEE. The CDR3 spells CASNPGTAIYNEQFF. The CDR3 DNA sequence: TGTGCCAGCAACCCCGGGACTGCGATATACAATGAGCAGTTCTTC.

The V gene is TRBV28, the J gene TRBJ2-1; the D is unclear. The CDR3 covers 14 residues. Germline CDR1 is MDHEN and CDR2 is SYDVKM. V was shortened by 7 bases and J by 0 bases, with 10 bases between the two germline ends. The CDR3 DNA is TGTGCCAGCACCTCTTCGTCCTCCTACAATGAGCAGTTCTTC. Its protein is CASTSSSSYNEQFF.

The chain couples TRBV19 to TRBJ2-3; 9 nucleotides agree with TRBD1. Germline V gives CDR1 LNHDA, CDR2 SQIVND (reference sequence). V gave up 3 bases and J gave up 8 bases; unmatched junction bases: 6. The CDR3 length is 14 residues. CDR3 DNA sequence: TGTGCCAGTAGTATGGGGACAGGGCTTAGTACGCAGTATTTT. It translates to CASSMGTGLSTQYF.

The chain couples TRBV27 to TRBJ2-7, with 12 bases aligning to TRBD1. Germline CDR1 and CDR2: MNHEY and SMNVEV (reference sequence). CDR3 length: 17 amino acids. The trim removed 0 bases at V and 5 bases at J, leaving 8 bases unmatched. The CDR3 DNA sequence: TGTGCCAGCAGTTTATCGGGGACAGGGGGCCCCTCGGACGAGCAGTACTTC. Translating it yields CASSLSGTGGPSDEQYF.

This rearrangement joins TRBV2 to TRBJ1-1; 7 bases fit TRBD1. The CDR3 loop spans 13 amino acids. CDR1 and CDR2 (germline): SNHLY, FYNNEI. V lost 7 bases to trimming and J lost 0 bases; unmatched junction nucleotides: 2. The CDR3 spells CASNDRVNTEAFF. The CDR3 DNA follows: TGTGCCAGCAATGACAGGGTGAACACTGAAGCTTTCTTT.

The V call is TRBV6-5, the J call TRBJ1-2, with D tentatively TRBD1 (5 bases). Germline values: CDR1 MNHEY, CDR2 SVGAGI. Trimming shortened V by 10 bases and J by 2 bases, and 11 bases separated the two germline ends. The CDR3 contains 12 residues. The CDR3 loop reads CATRGLNYGYTF. CDR3 DNA: TGTGCCACAAGGGGACTCAACTATGGCTACACCTTC.

This clone is a singleton in its sample. V and J are TRBV28 and TRBJ2-7; TRBD2 agrees at 13 bases. J gave up 5 bases and V 4 bases, and 5 bases lay outside the gene matches. The CDR3 contains 15 residues. Per germline, CDR1 MDHEN and CDR2 SYDVKM. CDR3 bases: TGTGCCAGCAGTTGGACTAGCGGGAGAGCGGACGAGCAGTACTTC. This sequence encodes CASSWTSGRADEQYF.

This chain links TRBV19 with TRBJ1-5; no clear D. V gave up 6 bases and J gave up 4 bases, with 7 bases separating them. This CDR3 has 12 amino acids. CDR1 and CDR2 from the germline V gene are LNHDA and SQIVND (reference sequence). The CDR3 sequence is CASSPINQPQHF. The DNA of the CDR3 is TGTGCCAGTAGCCCAATTAATCAGCCCCAGCATTTT.

This clone was found a few times. The gene calls are TRBV7-9 and TRBJ2-2; TRBD2 aligns across 14 bases. The germline gives CDR1 SEHNR, CDR2 FQNEAQ (reference sequence). V lost 5 bases, J lost 7 bases, and 6 bases stayed unmatched. CDR3 length equals 16 residues. The CDR3 sequence is CASSPGLAGGFGELFF. The CDR3, as DNA: TGTGCCAGCAGCCCAGGACTAGCGGGAGGATTCGGGGAGCTGTTTTTT. Together with reference TRBV7-9 and TRBJ2-2, the CDR3 gives the full variable domain: DTGVSQNPRHKITKRGQNVTFRCDPISEHNRLYWYRQTLGQGPEFLTYFQNEAQLEKSRLLSDRFSAERPKGSFSTLEIQRTEQGDSAMYLCASSPGLAGGFGELFFGEGSRLTVL.

The CDR3 coding sequence is TGTGCAAGTCGCTTCCTCCAGCGGGAGAACACCGGGGAGCTGTTTTTT. It codes for CASRFLQRENTGELFF. This sequence joins TRBV12-2 and TRBJ2-2; the table's D call, TRBD2, was not checked against the DNA. TRBV12-2 is assigned pseudogene status. The CDR3 sequence is 16 residues long.

The V call is TRBV10-2, the J call TRBJ2-6; D remains ambiguous. Between the trimmed V and J ends, which lost 7 bases and 6 bases, there was a span of 4 bases. This CDR3 spans 11 amino acids. Germline V gene sequence: CDR1 WSHSY, CDR2 SAAADI. CDR3 amino acids: CASTLANVLTF. The CDR3 coding sequence is TGCGCCAGCACCCTGGCCAACGTCCTGACTTTC.

The chain couples TRBV25-1 to TRBJ2-1, with 12 bases matching TRBD1. The CDR3 runs 15 residues. Per germline, CDR1 MGHDK and CDR2 SYGVNS. V was pared by 4 bases and J by 9 bases, with 7 bases of the junction left unmatched. This CDR3 reads CASSGPGQGAVEQFF. CDR3 in DNA: TGTGCCAGCAGTGGACCGGGACAGGGGGCTGTTGAGCAGTTCTTC. The whole variable domain, filled in from reference TRBV25-1 and TRBJ2-1, reads EADIYQTPRYLVIGTGKKITLECSQTMGHDKMYWYQQDPGMELHLIHYSYGVNSTEKGDLSSESTVSRIRTEHFPLTLESARPSHTSQYLCASSGPGQGAVEQFFGPGTRLTVL.

The chain has TRBV13 and TRBJ2-1, with 12 positions matching TRBD1. The V gene's germline CDR1 is PRHDT and CDR2 FYEKMQ (reference sequence). V was pared by 5 bases and J by 8 bases, with 7 bases of the junction left unmatched. The CDR3 contains 15 residues. The CDR3 region has the DNA TGTGCCAGCAGCCCGTCGGGACAGGGGGCCGATGAGCAGTTCTTC. Its protein product is CASSPSGQGADEQFF.

CDR3 region: CASSQGTGTTEAFF. Written as DNA, the CDR3 is TGCGCCAGCAGCCAAGGAACAGGGACCACTGAAGCTTTCTTT. J is TRBJ1-1 and V is TRBV4-3; D perhaps matches TRBD1 (6 bases). The ends were cut back, 1 base at V and 4 bases at J, with 10 bases in the middle. The V gene's germline CDR1 is LGHNA and CDR2 YSLEER. The CDR3 is 14 amino acids.

The chain uses TRBV5-1 and TRBJ2-1, with D possibly matching TRBD2 (6 bases). V was cut by 7 bases and J by 1 base, with 15 bases left in between. The CDR3 has 15 residues. Germline CDR1 reads SGHRS; CDR2 reads YFSETQ. The CDR3 sequence: CASPRRRDSYNEQFF. CDR3 nucleotides: TGCGCCAGCCCGAGGAGGCGGGATTCCTACAATGAGCAGTTCTTC.

The J gene is TRBJ2-1, the V gene TRBV7-8; 8 bases are shared with TRBD2. Germline V CDR1 and CDR2: SGHVS, FQNEAQ. Trimming cost V 2 bases and J 3 bases; bases outside gene matches: 0. CDR3 length: 14 amino acids. Written as DNA, the CDR3 is TGTGCCAGCAGCTTACTAGCGGGCTACAATGAGCAGTTCTTC. This sequence encodes CASSLLAGYNEQFF.

The CDR3: CASSLYGNYNEQFF. The DNA for the CDR3 is TGTGCCAGCAGCCTCTACGGGAACTACAATGAGCAGTTCTTC. This chain joins TRBV5-4 and TRBJ2-1; weak D call: TRBD2 (5 bases). Trimming removed 4 bases from V and 3 bases from J, with 11 bases in between. This CDR3 has 14 residues. CDR1 is SGHNT, CDR2 YYREEE, per germline (reference sequence).

This chain connects TRBV5-1 to TRBJ2-7; 7 bases line up with TRBD1. CDR1 and CDR2 (germline): SGHRS, YFSETQ. CDR3 length equals 13 residues. V was pared by 4 bases and J by 3 bases, with 4 bases of the junction left unmatched. CDR3 coding DNA: TGCGCCAGCAGCACGACAGGGTTCTACGAGCAGTACTTC. Translation: CASSTTGFYEQYF.

This rearrangement joins TRBV30 to TRBJ1-3, with D uncertain. V was clipped by 2 bases and J by 0 bases, with 8 bases between them. The CDR3 covers 14 residues. Germline V gene sequence: CDR1 GTSNPN, CDR2 SVGIG (reference sequence). The CDR3 region has the DNA TGTGCCTGGAGTACCGGGAACTCTGGAAACACCATATATTTT. Residues: CAWSTGNSGNTIYF. Using reference TRBV30 and TRBJ1-3 for the parts outside the CDR3, the full variable domain is SQTIHQWPATLVQPVGSPLSLECTVEGTSNPNLYWYRQAAGRGLQLLFYSVGIGQISSEVPQNLSASRPQDRQFILSSKKLLLSDSGFYLCAWSTGNSGNTIYFGEGSWLTVV.

V is TRBV2 and J is TRBJ2-7, with 7 bases fitting TRBD1. The CDR3 totals 15 residues. V lost 7 bases and J lost 4; bases outside the gene matches: 13. Per germline, CDR1 SNHLY and CDR2 FYNNEI. The CDR3 spells CASKLTPTGNYEQYF. In DNA, the CDR3 is TGTGCCAGCAAGCTGACCCCGACAGGGAATTACGAGCAGTACTTC.